One T cell receptor beta chain is described in this entry. The source of the sample is a study of tumor-infiltrating lymphocytes in oesophageal squamous cell carcinoma. In TCRdb, the PCR reads were re-called with MiXCR into one record per CDR3 protein. This sample has more than 15,000 distinct CDR3 sequences, with around half found just once. Sequencing was performed on esophageal tumor tissue. This TCR came from a male donor with esophageal squamous cell carcinoma.

The CDR3 loop is CASSLLGQGGNTEAFF. In DNA, the CDR3 is TGTGCCAGCAGCTTACTGGGACAGGGAGGGAACACTGAAGCTTTCTTT. This sequence joins TRBV7-3 and TRBJ1-1; 9 nucleotides align to TRBD1. CDR3 length: 16 residues. V shed 2 bases and J 1 base; nucleotides not matched to a gene: 5. Germline V gene data show CDR1 as SGHTA and CDR2 as FQGTGA.